This T cell receptor (beta chain) stems from a study of OX40 agonist ivuxolimab in advanced cancers. Profiling relied on immunoSEQ multiplex PCR, and the TCRdb table lists in-frame clones only, not all of them. The repertoire holds some 30,000 clones, with roughly 71% as singletons. Trimming removed 0 bases from V and 1 base from J, with 6 bases in between. Per the germline V gene, CDR1 is GTSNPN and CDR2 is SVGIG (reference sequence). CDR3 length equals 13 residues. This clonotype originated in an adult with an advanced solid tumor such as melanoma, head and neck, liver or kidney cancer. The chain is built from TRBV30 and TRBJ1-1, with D possibly matching TRBD1 (5 bases). Material: CD4+ or CD8+ T cells sorted from blood, obtained in a trial of the OX40 agonist ivuxolimab. CDR3 sequence reads: CAWSVQGNTEAFF. In DNA, the CDR3 is TGTGCCTGGAGTGTCCAGGGGAACACTGAAGCTTTCTTT.